These 12 T cell receptor beta chains were sequenced from one sample in a study of T cell clonality in common variable immunodeficiency. Only in-frame clones appear in the TCRdb table, and some are missing; sequencing was by immunoSEQ multiplex PCR. The data show under 50,000 clones, with none appearing a single time. Sequenced: peripheral blood mononuclear cells. The source is a person aged 18-69 years in good health.

Many counts were recorded for this clone. The CDR3 end falls 3 residues outside the read, so it is completed with the germline J gene. The rearrangement joins TRBV9 to TRBJ2-5, with D perhaps TRBD1 (6 bases). Between the trimmed V and J ends, which lost 2 bases and 5 bases, there was a span of 19 bases. CDR1 SGDLS and CDR2 YYNGEE come from the germline V gene. The CDR3 is 16 amino acids. The CDR3 here is CASSVQPRAGVETQYF. CDR3 DNA, as far as it was read: TGTGCCAGCAGCGTCCAGCCGAGGGCAGGGGTTGAGACC.

This clone was detected many times. The read terminates 3 residues before the CDR3 end, so the remaining end is supplied by the germline J gene. The V gene is TRBV28, the J gene TRBJ2-7; TRBD1 might be the D (6 bases). The length of the CDR3 is 14 residues. Germline assignment: CDR1 MDHEN and CDR2 SYDVKM. Trimming took off 2 bases at V and 3 bases at J, with 11 bases between the two ends. The chain's CDR3 is CASSLTATGYEQYF. CDR3 DNA, as far as it was read: TGTGCCAGCAGTTTAACCGCGACAGGCTACGAG.

This clone was picked up many times. The read terminates 3 residues ahead of where the CDR3 ends, so the germline J gene completes it. The rearrangement uses TRBV6-4 and TRBJ2-1; no reliable D call. Germline-derived CDR1 and CDR2 are MRHNA and SNTAGT. The CDR3 sequence is 14 residues long. The V and J ends lost 3 bases and 5 bases respectively, with 11 bases between them. The CDR3 loop reads CASSEGLENNEQFF. The sequenced part of the CDR3 DNA is TGTGCCAGCAGTGAGGGCCTTGAAAACAATGAG.

This clone showed up many times. Read coverage stops 3 residues before the CDR3 terminus; the germline J gene supplies the remainder. The V call is TRBV4-1, the J call TRBJ2-3; 8 bases line up with TRBD2. There are 16 residues in the CDR3. V gave up 1 base and J gave up 5 bases; unmatched junction bases: 8. Germline V gene sequence: CDR1 MGHRA, CDR2 YSYEKL. CDR3 DNA (partial): TGCGCCAGCAGCCAAGTTTGGCCAGCGGGGGTAGATACG. It translates to CASSQVWPAGVDT. The CDR3, in full, reads CASSQVWPAGVDTQYF.

This clone has at least ten counts. The CDR3 end is not reached by the read, which stops 3 residues before it; the germline J gene fills it in. V gene TRBV9 combines with J gene TRBJ1-1; 7 nucleotides agree with TRBD1. After removal of 4 bases from V and 6 bases from J, the junction contained 12 bases not matched to a gene. The CDR3 contains 15 residues. CDR1 and CDR2 (germline): SGDLS, YYNGEE. The CDR3 loop is CASSPHGTASAEAFF. CDR3 DNA, as far as it was read: TGTGCCAGCAGCCCTCATGGGACAGCCAGCGCTGAA.

In this sample, this clone turned up many times. The CDR3 end lies 3 residues beyond the end of the read and is filled in from the germline J gene. This chain uses TRBV2 with TRBJ2-5; TRBD2 matches 7 bases. This CDR3 contains 15 residues. V shed 1 base, J shed 3 bases, and the junction held 5 bases outside the gene matches. The germline CDR1 and CDR2 sequences are SNHLY and FYNNEI. CDR3 residues: CASSEGVLAEETQYF. The CDR3 bases that were read are TGTGCCAGCAGTGAAGGGGTCCTAGCGGAAGAGACC.

This clone showed up many times. Read data end 3 residues before the CDR3 end; the end is taken from the germline J gene. The V call is TRBV30, the J call TRBJ1-5; TRBD1 aligns across 9 bases. V gave up 0 bases and J gave up 2 bases; unmatched junction bases: 2. CDR3 length: 15 residues. Germline V gene lookup returns CDR1 GTSNPN and CDR2 SVGIG (reference sequence). The part of the CDR3 DNA that was read is TGTGCCTGGAGTGTCCGGGACAGGGGCAATCAGCCC. The encoded protein is CAWSVRDRGNQP. The full-length CDR3 reads as CAWSVRDRGNQPQHF.

This clone has ten or more counts. The read terminates 3 residues ahead of where the CDR3 ends, so the germline J gene completes it. The chain links TRBV2 to TRBJ2-7; possible D gene TRBD1, 6 bases. Germline CDR1 is SNHLY and CDR2 is FYNNEI. There are 14 residues in the CDR3. The germline V and J ends were trimmed by 3 bases and 1 base, with 10 bases remaining between them. The CDR3 loop is CASSDPDRSYEQYF. Partial CDR3 DNA: TGTGCCAGCAGTGACCCTGACAGGTCCTACGAG.

Ten or more counts support this clone. The observed sequence ends 3 residues before the CDR3 terminus, with the missing tail filled in from the germline J gene. V usage is TRBV11-3 and J usage is TRBJ1-1; D remains ambiguous. The length of the CDR3 is 13 residues. The V and J ends lost 1 base and 1 base respectively, with 4 bases between them. The germline CDR1 and CDR2 sequences are SGHNT and YENEEA. The CDR3 region is CASSLVANTEAFF. The CDR3 bases that were read are TGTGCCAGCAGCTTAGTGGCGAACACTGAA.

This clone was picked up a small number of times. Sequencing ends 3 residues short of the CDR3 end; the germline J gene provides the rest. This rearrangement joins TRBV19 to TRBJ2-7; maybe TRBD1 (6 bases). Trimming took off 9 bases at V and 0 bases at J, with 12 bases between the two ends. Germline CDR1 LNHDA, CDR2 SQIVND (reference sequence). The CDR3 runs to 13 residues. Here the CDR3 reads CASAGTHSYEQYF. The covered CDR3 bases are TGTGCCAGCGCCGGGACACACTCCTACGAG.

This clone was seen repeatedly, ten times or more. Sequencing ends 3 residues short of the CDR3 end; the germline J gene provides the rest. J is TRBJ1-6 and V is TRBV28, with D perhaps TRBD1 (6 bases). V lost 7 bases, J lost 6 bases, and 13 bases lay in between. Germline CDR1 reads MDHEN; CDR2 reads SYDVKM. The CDR3 covers 14 residues. This chain's CDR3 is CASTRGFSNSPLHF. CDR3 bases read: TGTGCCAGCACCAGGGGCTTTAGTAATTCACCC.

This clone came up many times. The CDR3 reads CASSEFTARGPQHF. CDR3 DNA (partial): TGTGCCAGCAGTGAATTTACAGCACGGGGGCCC. V is TRBV2 and J is TRBJ1-5; D remains unclear. The CDR3 goes on 3 residues after the read ends, and that part is filled in from the germline J gene. Germline V gives CDR1 SNHLY, CDR2 FYNNEI. The CDR3 is made up of 14 amino acids. The V gene lost 2 bases and the J gene lost 9 bases, with 14 bases spanning the gap.